Shown below are 6 T cell receptor beta chains from a single sample sequenced in a study of a mutant IDH1 vaccine in newly diagnosed glioma. Time point denoted: week 35, safety follow-up. The content of each vaccine dose was 300 ug of mutant IDH1 20-mer peptide, and topical imiquimod accompanied it. Assay: immunoSEQ multiplex PCR; the TCRdb copy retains only in-frame clones and omits some. The sample consists of roughly 49,000 clones, 85% to 95% of them appearing once. These receptors lack a known antigen. The specimen comprised PBMCs, sampled from a glioma patient whose treatment included an IDH1 peptide vaccine. These receptors came from a man between 45 and 60 years old with glioma.

This sequence joins TRBV4-3 and TRBJ2-1, with 8 bases identical to TRBD1. Germline CDR1 and CDR2: LGHNA and YSLEER. Losses at the gene ends were 4 bases for V and 2 bases for J; bases not matched to a gene: 19. The CDR3 is 20 residues long. In DNA form, the CDR3 reads TGCGCCAGCAGCCCCTCTCCATTCACAATACAGGGGGGAGCCTACAATGAGCAGTTCTTC. It translates to CASSPSPFTIQGGAYNEQFF.

The V call is TRBV6-5, the J call TRBJ1-1; TRBD1 might be the D (5 bases). The CDR3 runs to 15 residues. Germline V gives CDR1 MNHEY, CDR2 SVGAGI. Between the trimmed V and J ends, which lost 7 bases and 1 base, there was a span of 16 bases. CDR3 DNA: TGTGCCAGCACCTCTCCGGGACGGCGGAACACTGAAGCTTTCTTT. It codes for CASTSPGRRNTEAFF.

The rearrangement uses TRBV4-2 and TRBJ1-1; 9 bases align to TRBD1. The CDR3 loop spans 14 amino acids. The V and J ends lost 6 bases and 1 base, in that order; junction bases with no gene match: 3. Per the germline V gene, CDR1 is LGHNA and CDR2 is YNFKEQ. In DNA, the CDR3 is TGTGCCAGCAGGGGACAGGGATGGAACACTGAAGCTTTCTTT. It encodes CASRGQGWNTEAFF.

The rearrangement uses TRBV28 and TRBJ1-5; D is perhaps TRBD1 (6 bases). This CDR3 region has 15 residues. The germline V gene has CDR1 MDHEN and CDR2 SYDVKM. Trimming stripped 7 bases from V and 0 bases from J, with 13 bases between. The CDR3 reads CASKGQGISNQPQHF. DNA of the CDR3: TGTGCCAGCAAAGGGCAGGGGATTAGCAATCAGCCCCAGCATTTT.

This chain uses TRBV11-3 with TRBJ2-2, with no clear D. V was cut by 5 bases and J by 6 bases, with 13 bases left in between. The germline gives CDR1 SGHNT, CDR2 YENEEA. The length of the CDR3 is 14 residues. The CDR3 region has the DNA TGTGCCAGCAGCCCAACCGCCATACCCGGGGAGCTGTTTTTT. Its translation is CASSPTAIPGELFF.

The chain carries TRBV6-1 and TRBJ1-2; 7 bases match TRBD1. Germline V gene lookup returns CDR1 MNHNS and CDR2 SASEGT. The CDR3 is made up of 15 amino acids. The V and J ends lost 2 bases and 7 bases, in that order; junction bases with no gene match: 10. CDR3 sequence reads: CASSESETGSGGYTF. CDR3 nucleotides: TGTGCCAGCAGTGAATCGGAGACAGGGAGTGGTGGCTACACCTTC.